Sequencing of this TCR beta chain was carried out in a study of blood T cells in healthy people across ages. Combining a sample-barcoded 5' primer with a J-beta primer mix, a second PCR ran for roughly 7 to 11 cycles. Using its own MiXCR run on the 5' RACE reads, TCRdb lists one record per CDR3 protein. Found here are about 640,000 distinct CDR3 sequences, approximately 50% of them singletons; the top ten hold approximately 37%. The study isolated at least 6.5 million PBMCs from each sample. This TCR was recovered from a man in his 60s in good health. The sample taken for sequencing was blood.

The CDR3 DNA reads as TGTGCCAGCAGTTACCGGCCGGAAAAACTGTTTTTT. Translating it yields CASSYRPEKLFF. This rearrangement joins TRBV6-6 to TRBJ1-4; D unresolved. The CDR3 is 12 residues long. The ends were cut back, 2 bases at V and 8 bases at J, with 6 bases in the middle. Germline V gives CDR1 MNHNY, CDR2 SVGAGI (reference sequence).